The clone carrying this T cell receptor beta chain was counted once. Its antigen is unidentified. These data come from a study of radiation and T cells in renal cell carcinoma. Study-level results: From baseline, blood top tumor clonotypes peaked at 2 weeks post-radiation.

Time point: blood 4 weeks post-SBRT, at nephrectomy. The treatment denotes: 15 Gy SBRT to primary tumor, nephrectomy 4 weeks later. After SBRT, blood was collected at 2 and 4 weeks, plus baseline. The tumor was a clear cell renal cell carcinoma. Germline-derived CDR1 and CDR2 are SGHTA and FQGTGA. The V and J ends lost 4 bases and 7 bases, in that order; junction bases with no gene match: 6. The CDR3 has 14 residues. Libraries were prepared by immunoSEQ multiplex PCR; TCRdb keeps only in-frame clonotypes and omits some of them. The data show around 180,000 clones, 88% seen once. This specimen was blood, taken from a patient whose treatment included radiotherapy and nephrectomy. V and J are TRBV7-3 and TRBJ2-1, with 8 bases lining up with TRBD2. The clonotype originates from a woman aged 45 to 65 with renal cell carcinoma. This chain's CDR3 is CASSSGLASNEQFF. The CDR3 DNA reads TGTGCCAGCAGCTCCGGACTAGCATCAAATGAGCAGTTCTTC.